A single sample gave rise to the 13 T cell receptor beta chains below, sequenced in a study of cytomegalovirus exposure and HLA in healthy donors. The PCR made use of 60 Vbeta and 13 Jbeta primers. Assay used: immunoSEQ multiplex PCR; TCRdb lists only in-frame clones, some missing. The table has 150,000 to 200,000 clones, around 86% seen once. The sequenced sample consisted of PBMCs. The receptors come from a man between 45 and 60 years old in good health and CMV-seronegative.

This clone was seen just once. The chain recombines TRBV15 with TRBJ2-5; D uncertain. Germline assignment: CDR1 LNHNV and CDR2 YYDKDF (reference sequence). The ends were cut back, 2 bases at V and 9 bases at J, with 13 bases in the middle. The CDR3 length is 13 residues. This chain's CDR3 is CATSRRQSAPQYF. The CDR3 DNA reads TGTGCCACCAGCAGAAGACAATCGGCGCCCCAGTACTTC.

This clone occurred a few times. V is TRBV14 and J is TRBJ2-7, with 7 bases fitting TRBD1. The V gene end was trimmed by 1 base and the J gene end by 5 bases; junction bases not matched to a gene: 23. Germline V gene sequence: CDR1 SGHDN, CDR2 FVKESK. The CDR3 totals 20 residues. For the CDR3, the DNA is TGTGCCAGCAGCCAAGGTGTTACAGGGGCTCTGAAGCTCGTAGGACACGAGCAGTACTTC. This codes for CASSQGVTGALKLVGHEQYF.

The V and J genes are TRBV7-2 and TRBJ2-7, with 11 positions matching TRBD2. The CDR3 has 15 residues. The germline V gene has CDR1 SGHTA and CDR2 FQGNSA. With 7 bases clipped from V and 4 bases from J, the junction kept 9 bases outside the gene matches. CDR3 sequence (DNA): TGTGCCAGCACCCTGACTAGCGGGAACCAATACGAGCAGTACTTC. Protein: CASTLTSGNQYEQYF.

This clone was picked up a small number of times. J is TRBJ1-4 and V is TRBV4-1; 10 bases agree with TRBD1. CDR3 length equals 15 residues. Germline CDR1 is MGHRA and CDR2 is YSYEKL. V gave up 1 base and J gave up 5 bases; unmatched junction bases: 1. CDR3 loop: CASSQGDRGNEKLFF. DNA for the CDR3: TGCGCCAGCAGCCAAGGGGACAGGGGAAATGAAAAACTGTTTTTT.

CDR3 sequence: CATNPRPPTDTQYF. The CDR3 DNA sequence: TGTGCCACCAACCCTAGGCCCCCCACGGATACGCAGTATTTT. This sequence joins TRBV6-1 and TRBJ2-3; no clear D. Trimming took off 10 bases at V and 6 bases at J, with 20 bases between the two ends. The CDR3 extends over 14 amino acids. The germline V gene encodes CDR1 MNHNS and CDR2 SASEGT.

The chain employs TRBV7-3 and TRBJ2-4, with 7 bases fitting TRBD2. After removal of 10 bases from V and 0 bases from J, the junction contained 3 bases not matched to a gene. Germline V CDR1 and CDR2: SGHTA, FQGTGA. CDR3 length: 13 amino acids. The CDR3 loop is CATRGVAKNIQYF. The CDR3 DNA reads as TGTGCCACCCGGGGGGTAGCCAAAAACATTCAGTACTTC.

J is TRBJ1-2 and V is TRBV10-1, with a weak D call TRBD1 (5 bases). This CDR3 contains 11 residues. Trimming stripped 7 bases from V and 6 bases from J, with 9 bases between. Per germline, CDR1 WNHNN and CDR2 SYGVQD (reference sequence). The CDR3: CASKGGDGYTF. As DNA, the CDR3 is TGCGCCAGCAAGGGAGGGGATGGCTACACCTTC.

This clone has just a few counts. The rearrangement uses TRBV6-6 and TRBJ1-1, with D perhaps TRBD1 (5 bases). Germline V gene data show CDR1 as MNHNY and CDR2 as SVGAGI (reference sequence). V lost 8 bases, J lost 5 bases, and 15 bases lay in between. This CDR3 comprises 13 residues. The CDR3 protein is CASVGAGRTEAFF. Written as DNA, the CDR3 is TGTGCCAGCGTCGGCGCAGGGCGGACTGAAGCTTTCTTT.

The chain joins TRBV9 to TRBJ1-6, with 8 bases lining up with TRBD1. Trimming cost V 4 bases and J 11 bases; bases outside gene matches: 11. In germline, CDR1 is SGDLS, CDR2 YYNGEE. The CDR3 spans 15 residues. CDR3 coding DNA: TGTGCCAGCAGCCCCCAAGGACAGGGACGAACACCCCTCCACTTT. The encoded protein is CASSPQGQGRTPLHF.

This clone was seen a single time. The DNA of the CDR3 is TGTGCCAGCTCACCATCACTAGCGGGGGGTCAAGATACGCAGTATTTT. Its translation: CASSPSLAGGQDTQYF. The rearrangement links TRBV18 to TRBJ2-3; 12 bases are shared with TRBD2. The CDR3 is 16 amino acids. Looked up from germline, CDR1 is KGHSH and CDR2 is LQKENI. With V trimmed by 2 bases and J by 5 bases, 5 bases remained unmatched.

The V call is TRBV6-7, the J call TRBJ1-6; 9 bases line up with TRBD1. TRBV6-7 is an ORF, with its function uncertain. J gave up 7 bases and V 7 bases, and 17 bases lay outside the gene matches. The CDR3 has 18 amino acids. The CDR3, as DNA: TGTGCCAGCACCACCCGGGACAGGGACAGTCTTAGAAATTCACCCCTCCACTTT. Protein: CASTTRDRDSLRNSPLHF.

CDR3 nucleotides: TGCGCCAGCAGCCAAGATGTGCTCTCCTCTCTAGCGGGCCCCTACAATGAGCAGTTCTTC. It codes for CASSQDVLSSLAGPYNEQFF. The chain links TRBV4-3 to TRBJ2-1; 8 bases match TRBD2. CDR1 LGHNA and CDR2 YSLEER come from the germline V gene. V shed 0 bases, J shed 2 bases, and the junction held 15 bases outside the gene matches. The length of the CDR3 is 20 residues.

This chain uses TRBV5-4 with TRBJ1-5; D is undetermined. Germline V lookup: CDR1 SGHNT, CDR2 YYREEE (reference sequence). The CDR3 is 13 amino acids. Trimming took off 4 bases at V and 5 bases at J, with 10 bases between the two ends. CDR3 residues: CASSPLGYQPQHF. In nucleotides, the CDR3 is TGTGCCAGCAGCCCCCTCGGGTATCAGCCCCAGCATTTT. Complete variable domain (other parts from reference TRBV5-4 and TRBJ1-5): ETGVTQSPTHLIKTRGQQVTLRCSSQSGHNTVSWYQQALGQGPQFIFQYYREEENGRGNFPPRFSGLQFPNYSSELNVNALELDDSALYLCASSPLGYQPQHFGDGTRLSIL.